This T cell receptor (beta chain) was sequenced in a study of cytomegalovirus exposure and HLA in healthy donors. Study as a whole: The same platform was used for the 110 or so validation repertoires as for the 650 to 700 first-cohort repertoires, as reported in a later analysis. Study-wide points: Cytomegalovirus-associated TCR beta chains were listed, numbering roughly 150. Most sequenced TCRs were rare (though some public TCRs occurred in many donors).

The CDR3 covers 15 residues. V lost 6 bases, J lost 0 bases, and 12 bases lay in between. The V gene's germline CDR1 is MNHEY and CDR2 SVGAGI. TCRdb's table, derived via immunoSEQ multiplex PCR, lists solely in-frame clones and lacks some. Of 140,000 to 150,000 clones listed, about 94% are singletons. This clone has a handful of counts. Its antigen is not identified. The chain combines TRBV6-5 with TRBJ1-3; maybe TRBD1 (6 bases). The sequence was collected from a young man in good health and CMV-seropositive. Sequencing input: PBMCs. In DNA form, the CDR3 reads TGTGCCAGCAGCCGAGACAGGAACTCTGGAAACACCATATATTTT. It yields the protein CASSRDRNSGNTIYF.